This T cell receptor (beta chain) is from a study of T cells in Graves' hyperthyroidism and ophthalmopathy. This clonotype was seen a few times. The antigen remains undetermined. Findings and limits, study-wide: Prediction of ophthalmopathy progression came a median roughly 6.6 months pre-onset. Ophthalmopathy was distinguished from stable hyperthyroidism by 13 V-J signatures.

V shed 7 bases and J shed 4 bases, with 25 bases lying between them. CDR1 MDHEN and CDR2 SYDVKM come from the germline V gene. The CDR3 is made up of 17 amino acids. Amplified TCR beta CDR3 regions came from RNA transcripts. First-round RT-PCR of the TCR CDR3 relied on the HTBI primer set. TCRdb used MiXCR to reprocess the multiplex PCR reads, holding one entry per CDR3 protein. The sample includes 200,000 to 250,000 distinct CDR3 sequences, about a sixth of them seen just once. The TCR originated in a man aged 50-59 years with Graves' hyperthyroidism. The V gene is TRBV28, the J gene TRBJ1-2; D may be TRBD1 (6 bases). The sequenced sample consisted of blood. The CDR3 DNA follows: TGTGCCAGCAACGTAGGGGGGTTTGGGGCTATTGGCTATGGCTACACCTTC. It specifies CASNVGGFGAIGYGYTF.